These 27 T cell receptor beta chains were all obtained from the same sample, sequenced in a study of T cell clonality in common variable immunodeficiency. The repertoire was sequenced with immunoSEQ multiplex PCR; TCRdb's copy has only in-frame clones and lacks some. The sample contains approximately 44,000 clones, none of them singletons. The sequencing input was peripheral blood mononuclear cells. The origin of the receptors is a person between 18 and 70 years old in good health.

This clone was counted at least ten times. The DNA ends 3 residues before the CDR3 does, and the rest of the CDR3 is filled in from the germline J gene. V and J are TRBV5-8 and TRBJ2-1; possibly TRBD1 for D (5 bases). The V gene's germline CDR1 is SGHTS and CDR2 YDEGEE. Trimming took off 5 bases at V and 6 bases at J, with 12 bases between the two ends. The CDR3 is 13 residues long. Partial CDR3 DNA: TGTGCCAGCAGACAGCAGGGTTCCAATGAG. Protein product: CASRQQGSNE. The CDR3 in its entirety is CASRQQGSNEQFF.

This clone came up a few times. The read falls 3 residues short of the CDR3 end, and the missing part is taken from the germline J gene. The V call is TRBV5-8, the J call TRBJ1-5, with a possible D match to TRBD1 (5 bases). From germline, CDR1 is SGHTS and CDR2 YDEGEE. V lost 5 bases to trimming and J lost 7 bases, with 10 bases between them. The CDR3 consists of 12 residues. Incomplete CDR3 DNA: TGTGCCAGCAGTTTTGGGGGGCAGCCC. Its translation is CASSFGGQP. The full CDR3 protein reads CASSFGGQPQHF.

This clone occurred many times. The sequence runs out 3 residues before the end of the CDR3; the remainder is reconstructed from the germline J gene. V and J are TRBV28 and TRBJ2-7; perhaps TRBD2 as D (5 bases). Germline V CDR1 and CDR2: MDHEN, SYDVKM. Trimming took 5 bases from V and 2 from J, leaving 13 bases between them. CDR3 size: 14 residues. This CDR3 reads CASSPRTGTYEQYF. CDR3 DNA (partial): TGTGCCAGCAGTCCCCGGACTGGGACCTACGAG.

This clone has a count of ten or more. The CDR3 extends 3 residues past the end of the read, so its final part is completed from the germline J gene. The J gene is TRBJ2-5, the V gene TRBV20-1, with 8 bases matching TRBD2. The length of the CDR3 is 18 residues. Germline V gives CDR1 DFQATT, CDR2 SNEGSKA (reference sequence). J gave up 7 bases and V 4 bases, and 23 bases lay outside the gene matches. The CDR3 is CSATPGFGVPGAGGTQYF. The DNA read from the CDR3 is TGCAGTGCTACACCGGGTTTCGGGGTTCCGGGGGCGGGGGGGACC.

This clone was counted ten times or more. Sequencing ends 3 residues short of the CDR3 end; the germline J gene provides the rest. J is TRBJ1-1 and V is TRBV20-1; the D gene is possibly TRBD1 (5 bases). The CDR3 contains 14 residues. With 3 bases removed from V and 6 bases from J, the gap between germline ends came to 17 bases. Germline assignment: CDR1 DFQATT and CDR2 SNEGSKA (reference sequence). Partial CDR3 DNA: TGCAGTGCTAGGATACCAGGGAGAGAAGCTGAA. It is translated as CSARIPGREAE. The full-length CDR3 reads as CSARIPGREAEAFF.

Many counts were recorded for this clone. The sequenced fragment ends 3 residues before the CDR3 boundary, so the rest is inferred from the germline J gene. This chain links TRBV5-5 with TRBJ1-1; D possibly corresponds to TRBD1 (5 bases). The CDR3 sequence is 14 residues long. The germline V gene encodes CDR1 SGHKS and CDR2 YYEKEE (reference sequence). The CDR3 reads CASSDAGGLWVAFF. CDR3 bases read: TGTGCCAGCAGCGACGCGGGGGGTTTGTGGGTG.

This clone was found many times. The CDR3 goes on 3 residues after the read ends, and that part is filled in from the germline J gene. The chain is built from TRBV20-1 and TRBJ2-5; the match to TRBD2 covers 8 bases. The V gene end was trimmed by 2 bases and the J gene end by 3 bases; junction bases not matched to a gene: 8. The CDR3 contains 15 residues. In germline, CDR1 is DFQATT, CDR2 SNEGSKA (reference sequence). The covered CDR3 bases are TGCAGTGCTAGACACAGCGGGAGTCCTAAAGAGACC. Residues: CSARHSGSPKET. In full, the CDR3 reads CSARHSGSPKETQYF.

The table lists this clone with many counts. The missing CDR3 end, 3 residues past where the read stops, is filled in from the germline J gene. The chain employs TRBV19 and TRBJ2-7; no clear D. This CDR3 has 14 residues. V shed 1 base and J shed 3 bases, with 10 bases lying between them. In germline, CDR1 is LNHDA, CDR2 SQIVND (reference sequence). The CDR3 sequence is CASSIAQPHYEQYF. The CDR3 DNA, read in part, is TGTGCCAGTAGTATAGCACAGCCGCACTACGAG. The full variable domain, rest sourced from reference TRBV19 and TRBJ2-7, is DGGITQSPKYLFRKEGQNVTLSCEQNLNHDAMYWYRQDPGQGLRLIYYSQIVNDFQKGDIAEGYSVSREKKESFPLTVTSAQKNPTAFYLCASSIAQPHYEQYFGPGTRLTVT.

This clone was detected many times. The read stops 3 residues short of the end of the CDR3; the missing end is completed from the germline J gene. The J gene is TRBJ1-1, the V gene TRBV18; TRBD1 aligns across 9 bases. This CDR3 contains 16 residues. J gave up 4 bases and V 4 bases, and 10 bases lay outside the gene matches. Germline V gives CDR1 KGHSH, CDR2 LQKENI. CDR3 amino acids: CASSQYPVDRGTEAFF. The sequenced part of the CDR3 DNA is TGTGCCAGCTCACAGTACCCTGTGGACAGGGGCACTGAA.

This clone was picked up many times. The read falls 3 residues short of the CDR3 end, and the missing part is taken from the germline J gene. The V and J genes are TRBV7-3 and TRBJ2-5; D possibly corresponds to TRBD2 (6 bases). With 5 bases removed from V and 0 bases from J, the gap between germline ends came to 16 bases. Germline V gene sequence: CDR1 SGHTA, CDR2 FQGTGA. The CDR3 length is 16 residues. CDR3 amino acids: CASSPGTGTHQETQYF. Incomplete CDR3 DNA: TGTGCCAGCAGCCCTGGCACCGGGACTCACCAAGAGACC.

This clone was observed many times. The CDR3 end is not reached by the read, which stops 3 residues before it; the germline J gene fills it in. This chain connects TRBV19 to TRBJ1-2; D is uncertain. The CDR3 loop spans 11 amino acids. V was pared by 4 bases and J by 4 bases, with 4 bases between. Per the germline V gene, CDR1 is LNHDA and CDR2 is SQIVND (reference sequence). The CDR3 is CASSNTYGYTF. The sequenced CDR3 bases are TGTGCCAGTAGTAACACCTATGGC. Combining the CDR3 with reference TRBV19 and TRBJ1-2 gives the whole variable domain DGGITQSPKYLFRKEGQNVTLSCEQNLNHDAMYWYRQDPGQGLRLIYYSQIVNDFQKGDIAEGYSVSREKKESFPLTVTSAQKNPTAFYLCASSNTYGYTFGSGTRLTVV.

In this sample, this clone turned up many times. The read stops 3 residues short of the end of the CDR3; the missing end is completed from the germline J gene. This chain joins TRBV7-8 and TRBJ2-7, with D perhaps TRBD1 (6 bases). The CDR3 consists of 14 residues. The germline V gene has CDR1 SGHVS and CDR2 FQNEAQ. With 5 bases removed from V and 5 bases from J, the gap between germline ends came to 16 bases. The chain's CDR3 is CASSPETGRDEQYF. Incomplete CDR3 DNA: TGTGCCAGCAGCCCGGAAACAGGGCGCGACGAG.

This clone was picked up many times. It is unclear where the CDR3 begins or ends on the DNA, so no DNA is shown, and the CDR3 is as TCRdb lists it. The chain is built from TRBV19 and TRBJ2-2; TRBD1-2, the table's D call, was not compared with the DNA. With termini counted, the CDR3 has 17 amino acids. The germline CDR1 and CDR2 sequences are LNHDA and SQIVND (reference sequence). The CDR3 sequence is CASSTVAGGLRAGELFF.

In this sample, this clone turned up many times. CDR3 sequence reads: CASSLAGGLNTEAFF. Incomplete CDR3 DNA: TGCGCCAGCAGCTTGGCCGGGGGGTTGAACACTGAA. The rearrangement links TRBV5-1 to TRBJ1-1; a weak D match, TRBD1 (5 bases). With the read ending 3 residues before the CDR3 end, the germline J gene is used to fill in that end. Trimming removed 0 bases at V and 0 bases at J, with 9 bases between. The CDR3 runs to 15 residues. Germline V lookup: CDR1 SGHRS, CDR2 YFSETQ.

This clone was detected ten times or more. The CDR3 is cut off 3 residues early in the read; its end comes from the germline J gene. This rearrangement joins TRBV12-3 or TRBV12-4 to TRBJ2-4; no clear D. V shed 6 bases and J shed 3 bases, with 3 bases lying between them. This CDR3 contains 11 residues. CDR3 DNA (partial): TGTGCCAGCAGCCACAAAAACATT. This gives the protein CASSHKNI. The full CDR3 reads CASSHKNIQYF.

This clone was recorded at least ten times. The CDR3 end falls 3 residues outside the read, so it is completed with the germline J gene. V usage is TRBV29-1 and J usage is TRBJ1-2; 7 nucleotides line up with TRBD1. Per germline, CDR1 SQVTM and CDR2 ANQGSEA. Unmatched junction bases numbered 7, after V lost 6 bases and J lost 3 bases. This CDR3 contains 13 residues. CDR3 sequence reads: CSVKGDSHYGYTF. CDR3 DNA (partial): TGCAGCGTCAAAGGGGACAGCCACTATGGC.

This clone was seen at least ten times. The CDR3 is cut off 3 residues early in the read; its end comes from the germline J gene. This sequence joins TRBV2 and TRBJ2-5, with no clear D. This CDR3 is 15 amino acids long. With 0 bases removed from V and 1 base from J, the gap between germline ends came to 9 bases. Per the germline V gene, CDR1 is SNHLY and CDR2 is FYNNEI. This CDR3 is CASSEAAQIQETQYF. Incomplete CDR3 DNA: TGTGCCAGCAGTGAAGCGGCACAGATCCAAGAGACC.

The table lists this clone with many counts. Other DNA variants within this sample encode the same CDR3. The CDR3 DNA, read in part, is TGCGCCAGCAGCCCGGCGGGACTAGCGGGCACCGGGGAG. Its protein is CASSPAGLAGTGE. The whole CDR3 sequence reads CASSPAGLAGTGELFF. The genes are TRBV5-1 and TRBJ2-2; 12 nucleotides align to TRBD2. The read comes to an end 3 residues before the CDR3 does, leaving the germline J gene to fill in the end. V lost 4 bases and J lost 4; bases outside the gene matches: 5. CDR3 length: 16 residues. Germline assignment: CDR1 SGHRS and CDR2 YFSETQ.

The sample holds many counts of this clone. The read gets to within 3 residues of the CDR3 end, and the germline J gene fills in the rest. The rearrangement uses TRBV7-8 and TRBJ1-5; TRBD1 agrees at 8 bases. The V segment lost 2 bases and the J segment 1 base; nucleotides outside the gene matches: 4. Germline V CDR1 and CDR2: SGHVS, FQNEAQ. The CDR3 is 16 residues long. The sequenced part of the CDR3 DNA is TGTGCCAGCAGCTTAACCACAGGGGGGAGCAATCAGCCC. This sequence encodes CASSLTTGGSNQP. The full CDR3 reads CASSLTTGGSNQPQHF. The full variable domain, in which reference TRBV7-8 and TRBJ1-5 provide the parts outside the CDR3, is GAGVSQSPRYKVAKRGQDVALRCDPISGHVSLFWYQQALGQGPEFLTYFQNEAQLDKSGLPSDRFFAERPEGSVSTLKIQRTQQEDSAVYLCASSLTTGGSNQPQHFGDGTRLSIL.

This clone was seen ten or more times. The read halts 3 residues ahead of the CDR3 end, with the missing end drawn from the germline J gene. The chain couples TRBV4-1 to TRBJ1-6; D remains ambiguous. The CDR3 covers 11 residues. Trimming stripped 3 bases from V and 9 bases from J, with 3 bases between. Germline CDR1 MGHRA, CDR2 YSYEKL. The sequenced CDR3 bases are TGCGCCAGCAGCCATCTTTCACCC. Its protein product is CASSHLSP. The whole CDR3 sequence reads CASSHLSPLHF.

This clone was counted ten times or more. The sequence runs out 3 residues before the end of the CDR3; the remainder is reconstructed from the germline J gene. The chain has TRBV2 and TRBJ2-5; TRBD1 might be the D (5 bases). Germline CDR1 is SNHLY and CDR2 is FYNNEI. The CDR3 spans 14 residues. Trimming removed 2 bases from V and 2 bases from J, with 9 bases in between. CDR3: CASSELTDQETQYF. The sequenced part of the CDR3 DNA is TGTGCCAGCAGTGAATTGACAGATCAAGAGACC.

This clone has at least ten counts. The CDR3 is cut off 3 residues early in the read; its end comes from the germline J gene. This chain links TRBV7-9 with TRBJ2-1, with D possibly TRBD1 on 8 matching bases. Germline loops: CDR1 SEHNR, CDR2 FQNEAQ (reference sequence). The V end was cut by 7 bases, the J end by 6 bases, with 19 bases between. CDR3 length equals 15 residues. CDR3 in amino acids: CASTILQGGGNEQFF. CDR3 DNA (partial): TGTGCCAGCACCATTTTACAGGGGGGGGGCAATGAG.

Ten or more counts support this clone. Incomplete CDR3 DNA: TGTGCCAGCAGCCAAGACTTTCGGCAGGGGGAATGGGAAAAA. Its protein is CASSQDFRQGEWEK. The entire CDR3 sequence reads CASSQDFRQGEWEKLFF. The V gene is TRBV14, the J gene TRBJ1-4; 7 nucleotides match TRBD1. The DNA ends 3 residues before the CDR3 does, and the rest of the CDR3 is filled in from the germline J gene. The CDR3 runs to 17 residues. Trimming removed 0 bases from V and 8 bases from J; junction bases left unmatched: 12. From germline, CDR1 is SGHDN and CDR2 FVKESK.

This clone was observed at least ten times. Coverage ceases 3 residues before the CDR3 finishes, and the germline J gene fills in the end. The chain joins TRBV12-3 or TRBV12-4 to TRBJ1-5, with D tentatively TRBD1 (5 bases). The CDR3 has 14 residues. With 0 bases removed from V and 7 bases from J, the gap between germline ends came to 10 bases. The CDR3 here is CASSLAAEGQPQHF. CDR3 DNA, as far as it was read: TGTGCCAGCAGTTTAGCGGCAGAGGGGCAGCCC.

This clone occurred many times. The CDR3 sequence is CASSPIGEMNTEAFF. Incomplete CDR3 DNA: TGTGCCAGCAGTCCGATAGGGGAGATGAACACTGAA. This chain joins TRBV5-6 and TRBJ1-1; D is perhaps TRBD1 (5 bases). The read comes to an end 3 residues before the CDR3 does, leaving the germline J gene to fill in the end. The CDR3 contains 15 residues. V lost 5 bases and J lost 0, with 14 bases in between. Germline values: CDR1 SGHDT, CDR2 YYEEEE.

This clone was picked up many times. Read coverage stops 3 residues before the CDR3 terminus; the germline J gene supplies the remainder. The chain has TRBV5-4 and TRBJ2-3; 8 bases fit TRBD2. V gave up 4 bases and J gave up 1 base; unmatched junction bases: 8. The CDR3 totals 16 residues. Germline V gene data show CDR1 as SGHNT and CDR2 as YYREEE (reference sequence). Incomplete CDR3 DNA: TGTGCCAGCAGCGGGATTTCTAGCGGGCGCACAGATACG. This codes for CASSGISSGRTDT. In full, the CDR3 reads CASSGISSGRTDTQYF.

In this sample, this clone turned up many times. The CDR3 protein is CASGPLAGSDTGELFF. The covered CDR3 bases are TGCGCCAGCGGCCCACTAGCGGGATCTGACACCGGGGAG. The gene calls are TRBV5-1 and TRBJ2-2; TRBD2 aligns across 10 bases. The read terminates 3 residues ahead of where the CDR3 ends, so the germline J gene completes it. Germline V gives CDR1 SGHRS, CDR2 YFSETQ. V shed 7 bases, J shed 3 bases, and the junction held 9 bases outside the gene matches. The CDR3 runs 16 residues.